These 23 T cell receptor beta chains were sequenced from one sample in a study of shared T cell receptors in the human thymus. Sequencing was performed with immunoSEQ multiplex PCR; in TCRdb, only in-frame clones are kept and a portion is missing. Among about 660,000 clones listed, about 89% were seen once. The same data also went into a second study, on human thymus T cells.

The material sequenced was thymocytes. These receptors came from a boy in the first two years of life with a congenital heart defect.

This clone was found once. The CDR3 reads CASSEGLDTRRTYNEQFF. CDR3 DNA: TGTGCCAGCAGCGAGGGACTCGATACGCGACGCACCTACAATGAGCAGTTCTTC. The chain is built from TRBV5-4 and TRBJ2-1; D perhaps matches TRBD2 (6 bases). The germline gives CDR1 SGHNT, CDR2 YYREEE (reference sequence). V was pared by 4 bases and J by 2 bases, with 22 bases between. The CDR3 is 18 amino acids.

V is TRBV25-1 and J is TRBJ1-1; no firm D call. Germline V gene data show CDR1 as MGHDK and CDR2 as SYGVNS. Trimming took 3 bases from V and 1 from J, leaving 9 bases between them. The CDR3 length is 14 residues. The CDR3 loop is CASSDQARNTEAFF. The DNA for the CDR3 is TGTGCCAGCAGTGACCAGGCACGGAACACTGAAGCTTTCTTT.

The chain uses TRBV29-1 and TRBJ2-3; tentatively, D is TRBD2 (5 bases). V gave up 3 bases and J gave up 1 base, with 17 bases separating them. This CDR3 spans 16 amino acids. Germline loops: CDR1 SQVTM, CDR2 ANQGSEA. The CDR3 coding sequence is TGCAGCGTTGAGGGCCCCGAGGGTAGTGGCACAGATACGCAGTATTTT. This sequence encodes CSVEGPEGSGTDTQYF.

This CDR3 reads CASSLYLRDRGGYSNQPQHF. CDR3 bases: TGCGCCAGCAGCCTATACCTCCGGGACAGGGGGGGGTATAGCAATCAGCCCCAGCATTTT. V is TRBV4-3 and J is TRBJ1-5, with 11 positions matching TRBD1. Germline V gene data show CDR1 as LGHNA and CDR2 as YSLEER. The junction had 14 bases not matched to a gene; V was cut back by 4 bases and J by 0 bases. The CDR3 has 20 residues.

The rearrangement joins TRBV28 to TRBJ2-5; TRBD2 aligns across 8 bases. The germline V gene encodes CDR1 MDHEN and CDR2 SYDVKM. The length of the CDR3 is 16 residues. Trimming at V came to 5 bases and at J to 4 bases, leaving 12 bases not matched to a gene. The CDR3 protein is CASSHKRGPGAETQYF. The CDR3 nucleotides read TGTGCCAGCAGTCATAAGCGGGGGCCGGGGGCAGAGACCCAGTACTTC.

The CDR3 bases are TGTGCCAGCGGGGGGAGGTTGGCGGGAACGGGAGAGCAGTACTTC. Amino acids: CASGGRLAGTGEQYF. The gene calls are TRBV27 and TRBJ2-7; D is possibly TRBD2 (6 bases). The V end lost 8 bases, the J end lost 7 bases, and 24 bases lay between the germline ends. The germline V gene encodes CDR1 MNHEY and CDR2 SMNVEV (reference sequence). The CDR3 is 15 residues long.

The chain employs TRBV29-1 and TRBJ1-1; TRBD1 might be the D (6 bases). The V and J ends lost 1 base and 8 bases respectively, with 26 bases between them. This CDR3 spans 17 amino acids. Germline CDR1 is SQVTM and CDR2 is ANQGSEA. CDR3: CSVEARQDATYHSEAFF. The CDR3, as DNA: TGCAGCGTTGAAGCCCGACAGGATGCGACCTACCACTCGGAAGCTTTCTTT.

The rearrangement joins TRBV6-1 to TRBJ1-3, with D maybe TRBD1 (6 bases). This CDR3 region has 14 residues. CDR1 and CDR2 (germline): MNHNS, SASEGT. Trimming pared 2 bases from V and 3 bases from J, leaving 8 bases between. CDR3 sequence (DNA): TGTGCCAGCAGTGAATCCAGGGGTGGAAACACCATATATTTT. Amino acid sequence: CASSESRGGNTIYF.

This chain joins TRBV5-5 and TRBJ1-2; no clear D. With 1 base removed from V and 8 bases from J, the gap between germline ends came to 12 bases. Germline V lookup: CDR1 SGHKS, CDR2 YYEKEE (reference sequence). The CDR3 extends over 13 amino acids. The CDR3 DNA follows: TGTGCCAGCAGCTTGCCCCCTGTACGGGGCTACACCTTC. This translates into CASSLPPVRGYTF.

This clone was observed once. The V call is TRBV28, the J call TRBJ2-7, with a tentative D call TRBD2 (6 bases). The CDR3 sequence is 13 residues long. The V gene's germline CDR1 is MDHEN and CDR2 SYDVKM. The V end lost 6 bases, the J end lost 4 bases, and 13 bases lay between the germline ends. The DNA of the CDR3 is TGTGCCAGCAGCTCCGGGACTCTTTACGAGCAGTACTTC. Protein sequence: CASSSGTLYEQYF.

This CDR3 reads CASSPPTRPYSCPYNEQFF. Here the CDR3 DNA reads TGTGCCAGCTCACCACCGACTCGACCGTACTCTTGCCCCTACAATGAGCAGTTCTTC. The chain combines TRBV18 with TRBJ2-1, with D uncertain. The V and J ends lost 0 bases and 2 bases respectively, with 20 bases between them. From germline, CDR1 is KGHSH and CDR2 LQKENI. The CDR3 is 19 residues long.

About this clone itself: Other DNA sequences in this sample translate to the same CDR3. The V gene is TRBV25-1, the J gene TRBJ2-7; 7 bases align to TRBD1. The CDR3 spans 11 residues. The ends lost 5 bases at V and 6 bases at J; junction bases unmatched: 1. Germline V gene sequence: CDR1 MGHDK, CDR2 SYGVNS. The chain's CDR3 is CASSRQGEQYF. In DNA form, the CDR3 reads TGTGCCAGCAGTCGACAGGGCGAGCAGTACTTC.

This chain joins TRBV4-1 and TRBJ1-6; TRBD1 aligns across 10 bases. Per germline, CDR1 MGHRA and CDR2 YSYEKL. V trimming: 5 bases; J trimming: 7 bases; junction bases outside the gene matches: 8. The CDR3 sequence is 16 residues long. CDR3 residues: CASSSRDRGDNSPLHF. In DNA, the CDR3 is TGCGCCAGCAGCTCCCGGGACAGGGGTGACAATTCACCCCTCCACTTT.

This chain links TRBV2 with TRBJ1-5, with D unclear. This CDR3 comprises 15 residues. CDR1 is SNHLY, CDR2 FYNNEI, per germline. Deletions cut 4 bases from V and 0 bases from J, with 10 bases between. CDR3 bases: TGTGCCAGCAGTGCCAGGCCCTATAGCAATCAGCCCCAGCATTTT. Translated, it gives CASSARPYSNQPQHF.

This chain uses TRBV2 with TRBJ2-2; 10 bases match TRBD2. CDR1 SNHLY and CDR2 FYNNEI come from the germline V gene. This CDR3 comprises 17 residues. J was trimmed by 6 bases and V by 3 bases; bases with no gene match: 10. The CDR3 DNA is TGTGCCAGCAGTGATCTGTTGACTAGCGGGCGTGCCGGGGAGCTGTTTTTT. Translated: CASSDLLTSGRAGELFF.

Note on this clone: One end of the junction does not line up with germline, which may come from a read error. Other DNA sequences within the sample encode an identical CDR3. CDR3 coding DNA: TGTGCCAGCAGTTTCCTCCGGGACAGGAATTCGCCCCTCCACTTT. Amino acid sequence: CASSFLRDRNSPLHF. V usage is TRBV27 and J usage is TRBJ1-6; 8 nucleotides align to TRBD1. Germline-derived CDR1 and CDR2 are MNHEY and SMNVEV (reference sequence). The CDR3 has 15 amino acids.

This clone showed up just once. The chain joins TRBV14 to TRBJ2-5; weak D call: TRBD1 (5 bases). The CDR3 contains 14 residues. V shed 3 bases and J shed 1 base, with 9 bases lying between them. Germline CDR1 and CDR2: SGHDN and FVKESK. The CDR3 is CASSHPRGQETQYF. The CDR3 bases are TGTGCCAGCAGCCACCCTAGGGGCCAAGAGACCCAGTACTTC.

This chain uses TRBV10-3 with TRBJ2-5, with D possibly matching TRBD1 (6 bases). Trimming removed 5 bases at V and 4 bases at J, with 17 bases between. Per the germline V gene, CDR1 is ENHRY and CDR2 is SYGVKD. This CDR3 comprises 15 residues. CDR3 in DNA: TGTGCCATCAGTTTGGCTCTCTTCAGGGGAGAGACCCAGTACTTC. Translated: CAISLALFRGETQYF.

Worth noting for this clone: A junction boundary mismatches the germline segment, possibly from a read error. The chain joins TRBV7-7 to TRBJ2-5; 9 nucleotides match TRBD2. The CDR3 totals 14 residues. CDR1 and CDR2 (germline): SSHAT, FNYEAQ (reference sequence). CDR3 loop: CASSLDSGGPTQYF. Written as DNA, the CDR3 is TGTGCTAGCAGCTTGGATAGCGGGGGTCCGACCCAGTACTTC.

The J gene is TRBJ2-1, the V gene TRBV10-1; D possibly corresponds to TRBD2 (6 bases). CDR1 is WNHNN and CDR2 is SYGVQD in the germline V gene (reference sequence). The CDR3 has 15 residues. Deletions cut 2 bases from V and 7 bases from J, with 15 bases between. CDR3 sequence: CASSEDGSWENEQFF. CDR3 bases: TGCGCCAGCAGTGAGGACGGGAGCTGGGAAAATGAGCAGTTCTTC.

Details on this clone: The junction departs from germline at one end; a sequencing error may be responsible. Different DNA sequences within this sample yield the same CDR3. J is TRBJ1-6 and V is TRBV28, with a possible D match to TRBD1 (6 bases). The germline V gene has CDR1 MDHEN and CDR2 SYDVKM. The length of the CDR3 is 14 residues. CDR3 coding DNA: TGTGCCAGCAAGGTGACAGGCATTAATTCCCCCCTCCACTTT. The encoded protein is CASKVTGINSPLHF. The variable domain in full, with the rest retrieved from reference TRBV28 and TRBJ1-6, is DVKVTQSSRYLVKRTGEKVFLECVQDMDHENMFWYRQDPGLGLRLIYFSYDVKMKEKGDIPEGYSVSREKKERFSLILESASTNQTSMYLCASKVTGINSPLHFGNGTRLTVT.

The CDR3, as DNA: TGTGCCAGCAGCCACCAAGACAGGGTGTATGGAAACACCATATATTTT. Amino acid sequence: CASSHQDRVYGNTIYF. V usage is TRBV7-9 and J usage is TRBJ1-3, with TRBD1 identical over 7 bases. V lost 5 bases to trimming and J lost 3 bases; unmatched junction nucleotides: 10. Germline V gene data show CDR1 as SEHNR and CDR2 as FQNEAQ (reference sequence). CDR3 length equals 16 residues.

This clone was seen just once. The chain carries TRBV28 and TRBJ2-3; D unclear. There are 14 residues in the CDR3. Per the germline V gene, CDR1 is MDHEN and CDR2 is SYDVKM. Trimming left V 2 bases short and J 5 bases short, with 11 bases between. CDR3 sequence (DNA): TGTGCCAGCAGTTTAGGAGCGCCCCAAGATACGCAGTATTTT. Amino acid sequence: CASSLGAPQDTQYF.